These 20 T cell receptor beta chains were sequenced from one sample in a study of cytomegalovirus exposure and HLA in healthy donors. Primers for the PCR totalled 60 Vbeta and 13 Jbeta. Profiling relied on immunoSEQ multiplex PCR, and the TCRdb table lists in-frame clones only, not all of them. Its table records some 140,000 clones. Sequencing was done on a sample of PBMCs. All receptors come from a woman aged 55-69 years in good health and CMV-seronegative.

This rearrangement joins TRBV13 to TRBJ2-5, with 7 bases that match TRBD1. Per the germline V gene, CDR1 is PRHDT and CDR2 is FYEKMQ (reference sequence). The length of the CDR3 is 15 residues. Trimming at V came to 4 bases and at J to 5 bases, leaving 10 bases not matched to a gene. Here the CDR3 DNA reads TGTGCCAGCAGCTCACGGACAGGCCTTTGGGAGACCCAGTACTTC. Its protein product is CASSSRTGLWETQYF.

The chain recombines TRBV18 with TRBJ2-3; 10 nucleotides line up with TRBD1. Germline trimming cut 6 bases from V and 0 bases from J; bases unmatched to any gene: 6. This CDR3 is built from 16 residues. Germline V gene sequence: CDR1 KGHSH, CDR2 LQKENI. CDR3 in DNA: TGTGCCAGCTCCCCCGGGACAGGGGCTAGCACAGATACGCAGTATTTT. Translation gives CASSPGTGASTDTQYF.

The chain couples TRBV10-1 to TRBJ2-7, with TRBD1 identical over 9 bases. Trimming cost V 4 bases and J 1 base; bases outside gene matches: 5. CDR1 and CDR2 (germline): WNHNN, SYGVQD (reference sequence). This CDR3 region has 15 residues. CDR3 protein: CASSGPGQGSYEQYF. CDR3 nucleotides: TGCGCCAGCAGTGGCCCGGGACAGGGATCCTACGAGCAGTACTTC.

J is TRBJ1-4 and V is TRBV7-9; D is unclear. V lost 0 bases and J 8 bases, leaving 13 bases between the germline ends. The CDR3 loop spans 15 amino acids. Germline CDR1 is SEHNR and CDR2 is FQNEAQ (reference sequence). The CDR3 loop is CASSLAGTFGEKLFF. CDR3 nucleotides: TGTGCCAGCAGCTTAGCAGGTACCTTCGGGGAAAAACTGTTTTTT.

J is TRBJ2-3 and V is TRBV5-4; TRBD1 might be the D (5 bases). V gave up 3 bases and J gave up 2 bases, with 19 bases separating them. Per the germline V gene, CDR1 is SGHNT and CDR2 is YYREEE (reference sequence). The CDR3 is 17 amino acids. The CDR3 DNA is TGTGCCAGCAGCTCCCAGCGACAGAAAGTTCCCACAGATACGCAGTATTTT. Its translation: CASSSQRQKVPTDTQYF. The whole variable domain, filled in from reference TRBV5-4 and TRBJ2-3, reads ETGVTQSPTHLIKTRGQQVTLRCSSQSGHNTVSWYQQALGQGPQFIFQYYREEENGRGNFPPRFSGLQFPNYSSELNVNALELDDSALYLCASSSQRQKVPTDTQYFGPGTRLTVL.

The chain has TRBV28 and TRBJ1-6; D remains ambiguous. This CDR3 has 16 residues. Germline CDR1 is MDHEN and CDR2 is SYDVKM. The germline V and J ends were trimmed by 7 bases and 7 bases, with 20 bases remaining between them. CDR3: CASMVMVGATNSPLHF. CDR3 nucleotides: TGTGCCAGCATGGTAATGGTTGGAGCTACCAATTCACCCCTCCACTTT.

The chain carries TRBV14 and TRBJ2-7, with TRBD1 matching over 8 bases. Germline V gene sequence: CDR1 SGHDN, CDR2 FVKESK. This CDR3 is 15 amino acids long. V lost 6 bases to trimming and J lost 4 bases; unmatched junction nucleotides: 11. The DNA of the CDR3 is TGTGCCAGCAGACCTAACAGGGGGGATAATTACGAGCAGTACTTC. Translated: CASRPNRGDNYEQYF.

The CDR3 DNA follows: TGTGCCAGCTTTAGCGGGGGCTACACCGGGGAGCTGTTTTTT. Its translation is CASFSGGYTGELFF. The chain is built from TRBV27 and TRBJ2-2, with TRBD2 matching 9 bases. The CDR3 covers 14 residues. With 8 bases clipped from V and 3 bases from J, the junction kept 4 bases outside the gene matches. CDR1 and CDR2 (germline): MNHEY, SMNVEV (reference sequence).

The chain combines TRBV6-5 with TRBJ2-4, with D unresolved. The CDR3 is made up of 13 amino acids. The V gene lost 0 bases and the J gene lost 4 bases, with 4 bases spanning the gap. CDR1 MNHEY and CDR2 SVGAGI come from the germline V gene. The CDR3 reads CASSYSAKNIQYF. The DNA for the CDR3 is TGTGCCAGCAGTTACTCTGCGAAAAACATTCAGTACTTC.

The rearrangement joins TRBV11-3 to TRBJ1-6; D is undetermined. CDR1 SGHNT and CDR2 YENEEA come from the germline V gene. V was trimmed by 1 base and J by 7 bases, leaving 5 bases between them. The CDR3 contains 13 residues. CDR3 nucleotides: TGTGCCAGCAGCTTAGGTCGGAATTCACCCCTCCACTTT. Translation: CASSLGRNSPLHF.

The gene calls are TRBV7-8 and TRBJ2-6; D call uncertain. Germline V gene lookup returns CDR1 SGHVS and CDR2 FQNEAQ. The CDR3 covers 15 residues. With 5 bases removed from V and 7 bases from J, the gap between germline ends came to 15 bases. The CDR3 DNA reads as TGTGCCAGCAGCAGAGAGATACTGGGCGCCAACGTCCTGACTTTC. Translating it yields CASSREILGANVLTF.

The chain combines TRBV28 with TRBJ1-5, with D tentatively TRBD1 (6 bases). Germline V CDR1 and CDR2: MDHEN, SYDVKM. This CDR3 is built from 15 residues. V lost 4 bases, J lost 2 bases, and 12 bases lay in between. The CDR3 DNA is TGTGCCAGCAGTTCACAGGGTGTGGGCAATCAGCCCCAGCATTTT. Protein product: CASSSQGVGNQPQHF.

In DNA form, the CDR3 reads TGTGCCAGCAGCATCGCGACTAGCGGGAAGGCCGAGCAGTACTTC. Translating it yields CASSIATSGKAEQYF. The rearrangement joins TRBV5-4 to TRBJ2-7; 11 bases fit TRBD2. V was clipped by 4 bases and J by 6 bases; unmatched bases: 9. The CDR3 spans 15 residues. Germline V gene lookup returns CDR1 SGHNT and CDR2 YYREEE (reference sequence).

The genes are TRBV28 and TRBJ2-3, with D unclear. The CDR3 runs 15 residues. Trimming removed 2 bases from V and 5 bases from J, with 14 bases in between. CDR1 is MDHEN, CDR2 SYDVKM, per germline. In nucleotides, the CDR3 is TGTGCCAGCAGTTTACCACCGGCCTACAGAGATACGCAGTATTTT. Protein: CASSLPPAYRDTQYF.

The V call is TRBV27, the J call TRBJ2-7; D perhaps matches TRBD2 (5 bases). V lost 2 bases and J lost 5, with 7 bases in between. This CDR3 spans 12 amino acids. The germline gives CDR1 MNHEY, CDR2 SMNVEV (reference sequence). The CDR3 DNA sequence: TGTGCCAGCAGTTTAATCGGGGACGAGCAGTACTTC. This gives the protein CASSLIGDEQYF.

The chain uses TRBV6-1 and TRBJ2-1, with 9 positions matching TRBD2. Germline CDR1 reads MNHNS; CDR2 reads SASEGT. The CDR3 consists of 15 residues. With V trimmed by 11 bases and J by 4 bases, 12 bases remained unmatched. The CDR3 DNA follows: TGTGCCGGGAGCCAAGTTAGCGGGGGTTACAATGAGCAGTTCTTC. This encodes CAGSQVSGGYNEQFF.

The gene calls are TRBV9 and TRBJ1-4, with unresolved D. V was pared by 1 base and J by 8 bases, with 15 bases between. Germline V gene data show CDR1 as SGDLS and CDR2 as YYNGEE. CDR3 length: 15 residues. CDR3 region: CASSVRLSGGEKLFF. CDR3 coding DNA: TGTGCCAGCAGCGTAAGACTTAGTGGAGGCGAAAAACTGTTTTTT.

This chain uses TRBV9 with TRBJ1-1, with a weak D call TRBD1 (5 bases). CDR1 is SGDLS, CDR2 YYNGEE, per germline. This CDR3 is 14 amino acids long. Trimming pared 0 bases from V and 4 bases from J, leaving 10 bases between. CDR3 nucleotide sequence: TGTGCCAGCAGCGTAGGGGGGGATCCCACTGAAGCTTTCTTT. As protein: CASSVGGDPTEAFF.

The V call is TRBV7-8, the J call TRBJ1-1, with D perhaps TRBD1 (5 bases). In germline, CDR1 is SGHVS, CDR2 FQNEAQ. The CDR3 is 13 residues long. The V gene lost 5 bases and the J gene lost 4 bases, with 11 bases spanning the gap. CDR3 loop: CASSATGRTEAFF. In DNA form, the CDR3 reads TGTGCCAGCAGCGCCACAGGCCGCACTGAAGCTTTCTTT.

The gene calls are TRBV30 and TRBJ2-4, with 13 bases aligning to TRBD2. Germline V gene lookup returns CDR1 GTSNPN and CDR2 SVGIG (reference sequence). The junction had 6 bases not matched to a gene; V was cut back by 2 bases and J by 8 bases. The CDR3 spans 15 residues. In DNA, the CDR3 is TGTGCCTGGAGTACACTAGCGGGAGGGGGGGACATTCAGTACTTC. It codes for CAWSTLAGGGDIQYF.